Following are 21 T cell receptor beta chains from one sample sequenced in a study of blood T cells in healthy people across ages. PCR was performed a second time for roughly 7 to 12 cycles using a sample-barcoded 5' primer and a J-beta primer mix. MiXCR, run by TCRdb on the 5' RACE reads, gives a single entry per CDR3 protein. The sample lists roughly 1.9 million distinct CDR3 sequences, about two fifths occurring once. Sequencing was performed on blood. The receptors were sampled from a human donor in good health.

This clonotype was seen only a few times. Because the CDR3's place on the DNA is in doubt, the DNA is left out and the CDR3 is given as listed by TCRdb. This sequence joins TRBV29-1 and TRBJ1-1; the table names TRBD1, a call not compared with the DNA. From its first to its last residue, the CDR3 has 16 amino acids. CDR1 SQVTM and CDR2 ANQGSEA come from the germline V gene. The CDR3 sequence is CSVLFGPGQGNTEAFF.

In DNA, the CDR3 is TGTGCCAGCACTCCAAGGGGCACGGGAACTAACACTGAAGCTTTCTTT. Its protein is CASTPRGTGTNTEAFF. This chain joins TRBV12-3 or TRBV12-4 and TRBJ1-1; TRBD1 is a possible D gene (5 bases). V dropped 7 bases and J dropped 2 bases, with 20 bases sitting between them. The CDR3 has 16 amino acids.

This clonotype has just one count. The rearrangement uses TRBV20-1 and TRBJ1-5, with D hard to call. The V end lost 2 bases, the J end lost 2 bases, and 10 bases lay between the germline ends. Germline V gene data show CDR1 as DFQATT and CDR2 as SNEGSKA (reference sequence). The CDR3 spans 14 residues. CDR3 sequence: CSARPDAGNQPQHF. The CDR3 DNA reads TGCAGTGCTAGACCGGATGCGGGCAATCAGCCCCAGCATTTT.

This clonotype was picked up a small number of times. This chain connects TRBV4-3 to TRBJ1-4; the D is unclear. The CDR3 extends over 14 amino acids. Per germline, CDR1 LGHNA and CDR2 YSLEER. V was shortened by 0 bases and J by 7 bases, with 9 bases between the two germline ends. In DNA, the CDR3 is TGCGCCAGCAGCCAAGATACGGTCGGTGAAAAACTGTTTTTT. Protein sequence: CASSQDTVGEKLFF.

Only a few counts were recorded for this clonotype. The chain combines TRBV29-1 with TRBJ2-7, with 7 bases aligning to TRBD1. CDR1 and CDR2 (germline): SQVTM, ANQGSEA. The CDR3 spans 14 residues. V lost 5 bases to trimming and J lost 3 bases; unmatched junction nucleotides: 10. The CDR3: CSVRTGTIYYEQYF. The CDR3, as DNA: TGCAGCGTTCGGACAGGAACGATTTACTACGAGCAGTACTTC.

This clonotype was found a few times. The CDR3 bases are TGTGCCAGCAGCTTCTCCTTTTCGATGGGGGTGACCGAGCAGCCCCAGCATTTT. Amino acids: CASSFSFSMGVTEQPQHF. This chain links TRBV5-6 with TRBJ1-5, with TRBD1 as a possible D gene (5 bases). The length of the CDR3 is 18 residues. With 2 bases removed from V and 7 bases from J, the gap between germline ends came to 25 bases. Per germline, CDR1 SGHDT and CDR2 YYEEEE.

The chain is built from TRBV20-1 and TRBJ1-5; D possibly corresponds to TRBD1 (5 bases). The CDR3 consists of 18 residues. Germline CDR1 DFQATT, CDR2 SNEGSKA (reference sequence). Deletions cut 1 base from V and 6 bases from J, with 25 bases between. The CDR3 loop is CSARGWVRGGIMSQPQHF. The CDR3 DNA reads TGCAGTGCTAGAGGATGGGTAAGGGGAGGAATCATGAGTCAGCCCCAGCATTTT.

This clonotype was detected once. Relative to the germline gene, one junction end is altered; a read error may explain this. This chain uses TRBV6-5 with TRBJ1-2; no clear D. Germline-derived CDR1 and CDR2 are MNHEY and SVGAGI. This CDR3 is built from 14 residues. The CDR3 DNA sequence: TGTGCCGGCAGTTTCGGACCAGGCCCCTATGGCTACACCTTC. Its protein product is CAGSFGPGPYGYTF.

This clonotype was counted between two and nine times. This chain joins TRBV29-1 and TRBJ2-1, with no clear D. Germline assignment: CDR1 SQVTM and CDR2 ANQGSEA. Trimming stripped 7 bases from V and 6 bases from J, with 7 bases between. The CDR3 totals 10 residues. The CDR3 DNA reads as TGCAGCGGGGTCGTCAATGAGCAGTTCTTC. Protein sequence: CSGVVNEQFF.

The chain recombines TRBV20-1 with TRBJ2-7; D is perhaps TRBD2 (5 bases). The V gene's germline CDR1 is DFQATT and CDR2 SNEGSKA (reference sequence). There are 13 residues in the CDR3. With 3 bases removed from V and 2 bases from J, the gap between germline ends came to 11 bases. The chain's CDR3 is CSASSGFPYEQYF. The DNA of the CDR3 is TGCAGTGCTAGCAGCGGTTTCCCCTACGAGCAGTACTTC.

The chain employs TRBV15 and TRBJ2-1; D not resolved. V was cut by 4 bases and J by 8 bases, with 9 bases left in between. The V gene's germline CDR1 is LNHNV and CDR2 YYDKDF (reference sequence). The CDR3 extends over 12 amino acids. The CDR3 loop is CATSKKKDEQFF. CDR3 in DNA: TGTGCCACCAGCAAAAAGAAGGATGAGCAGTTCTTC.

This clonotype was seen a few times. The chain employs TRBV4-1 and TRBJ2-1, with D uncertain. Deletions cut 2 bases from V and 3 bases from J, with 11 bases between. The CDR3 consists of 15 residues. Per germline, CDR1 MGHRA and CDR2 YSYEKL. CDR3 sequence (DNA): TGCGCCAGCAGCCAAAACGAAGGAGACTACAATGAGCAGTTCTTC. As protein: CASSQNEGDYNEQFF.

This clonotype was recorded a few times. This sequence joins TRBV5-1 and TRBJ2-5, with TRBD2 matching 9 bases. The V gene end was trimmed by 2 bases and the J gene end by 5 bases; junction bases not matched to a gene: 10. The CDR3 loop spans 16 amino acids. Germline CDR1 is SGHRS and CDR2 is YFSETQ. CDR3 loop: CASSLRLAVTTETQYF. The CDR3 DNA is TGCGCCAGCAGCTTAAGACTAGCGGTCACCACGGAGACCCAGTACTTC.

This clonotype was recorded a few times. The V call is TRBV7-2, the J call TRBJ1-4, with D possibly TRBD1 on 5 matching bases. With 1 base removed from V and 7 bases from J, the gap between germline ends came to 19 bases. The CDR3 totals 17 residues. The V gene's germline CDR1 is SGHTA and CDR2 FQGNSA. In DNA form, the CDR3 reads TGTGCCAGCAGCTTAGAGGGTCAAAGGGGTTTCTCTGAAAAACTGTTTTTT. Translated: CASSLEGQRGFSEKLFF.

The chain uses TRBV20-1 and TRBJ2-5; 10 bases line up with TRBD2. V shed 3 bases and J 6 bases; nucleotides not matched to a gene: 7. Germline CDR1 reads DFQATT; CDR2 reads SNEGSKA (reference sequence). CDR3 size: 14 residues. CDR3 sequence (DNA): TGCAGTGCTAGTGAGCGGGGGGGCCGGAAGACCCAGTACTTC. Its protein product is CSASERGGRKTQYF.

This clonotype was seen more than once but under ten times. The CDR3 spells CASSPTLTGVSEKLFF. The DNA of the CDR3 is TGTGCCAGCAGCCCCACCCTGACAGGGGTTTCTGAAAAACTGTTTTTT. The chain is built from TRBV6-6 and TRBJ1-4, with 8 bases matching TRBD1. From germline, CDR1 is MNHNY and CDR2 SVGAGI (reference sequence). The CDR3 runs 16 residues. Trimming cost V 6 bases and J 7 bases; bases outside gene matches: 13.

This clonotype was picked up a small number of times. The chain carries TRBV27 and TRBJ2-5; D gene unclear. The J call may be in error: the DNA end matches TRBJ2-7 better. The CDR3 runs to 14 residues. Germline V gene sequence: CDR1 MNHEY, CDR2 SMNVEV (reference sequence). Here the CDR3 reads CASSLSKRDYEQYF. The CDR3 nucleotides read TGTGCCAGCAGTTTATCGAAAAGGGATTACGAGCAGTACTTC.

This chain connects TRBV5-1 to TRBJ2-5; D tentatively fits TRBD1 or TRBD2 (5 bases each). The germline V gene has CDR1 SGHRS and CDR2 YFSETQ. CDR3 length equals 16 residues. The V end lost 4 bases, the J end lost 4 bases, and 20 bases lay between the germline ends. CDR3 in amino acids: CASSRGVSVGVETQYF. CDR3 bases: TGCGCCAGCAGCCGAGGGGTTTCTGTCGGAGTAGAGACCCAGTACTTC.

The chain recombines TRBV29-1 with TRBJ2-1; D might be TRBD1 or TRBD2, each matching 5 bases. Trimming took off 4 bases at V and 0 bases at J, with 13 bases between the two ends. Germline CDR1 is SQVTM and CDR2 is ANQGSEA. The CDR3 has 15 residues. CDR3 amino acids: CSVVVWGSSYNEQFF. In DNA form, the CDR3 reads TGCAGCGTTGTCGTTTGGGGGAGCTCCTACAATGAGCAGTTCTTC.

In its sample, this clonotype was seen a few times. Germline and junction disagree at one end, which may indicate a read error. This chain links TRBV12-3 or TRBV12-4 with TRBJ1-6, with TRBD1 as a possible D gene (6 bases). The length of the CDR3 is 17 residues. The CDR3 sequence: CANSLFSTYRVNSPLHF. DNA of the CDR3: TGTGCCAACAGTTTATTTTCCACGTACAGGGTGAATTCACCCCTCCACTTT.

The chain combines TRBV5-5 with TRBJ1-1; D is uncertain. Trimming left V 0 bases short and J 0 bases short, with 9 bases between. Germline CDR1 and CDR2: SGHKS and YYEKEE (reference sequence). The CDR3 sequence is 15 residues long. CDR3 region: CASSLGNQMNTEAFF. CDR3 DNA: TGTGCCAGCAGCTTGGGGAACCAAATGAACACTGAAGCTTTCTTT.